This T cell receptor (beta chain) originates from a study of OX40 agonist ivuxolimab in advanced cancers. With respect to this clone: Other DNA sequences from this sample encode an identical CDR3 as well.

Assay used: immunoSEQ multiplex PCR; TCRdb lists only in-frame clones, some missing. The sample carries over 95,000 clones, around nine tenths recorded once. CDR1 and CDR2 from the germline V gene are KGHSH and LQKENI. The CDR3 is 14 residues long. V lost 2 bases, J lost 4 bases, and 1 base stayed unmatched. This receptor was identified in an adult with an advanced solid tumor such as melanoma, head and neck, liver or kidney cancer. The sequencing used CD4+ or CD8+ T cells sorted from blood, collected in a trial of the OX40 agonist ivuxolimab. The chain uses TRBV18 and TRBJ2-7, with 11 positions matching TRBD2. The CDR3 region is CASSPGTSGYEQYF. The CDR3 DNA sequence: TGTGCCAGCTCACCAGGGACTAGCGGATACGAGCAGTACTTC.